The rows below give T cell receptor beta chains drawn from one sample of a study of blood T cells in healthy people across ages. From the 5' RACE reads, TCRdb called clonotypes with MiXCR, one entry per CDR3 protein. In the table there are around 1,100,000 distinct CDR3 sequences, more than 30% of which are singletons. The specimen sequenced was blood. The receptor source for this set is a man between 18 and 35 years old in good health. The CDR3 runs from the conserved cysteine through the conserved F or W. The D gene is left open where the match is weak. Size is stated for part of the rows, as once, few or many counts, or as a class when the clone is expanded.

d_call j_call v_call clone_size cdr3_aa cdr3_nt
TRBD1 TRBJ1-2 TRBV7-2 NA CASSLTRGQGYGYTF TGTGCCAGCAGCCTAACACGGGGACAGGGATACGGCTACACCTTC
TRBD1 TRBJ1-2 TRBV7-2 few CASSHETGNYGYTF TGTGCCAGCAGCCACGAGACAGGGAACTATGGCTACACCTTC
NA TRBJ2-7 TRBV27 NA CAGRDTAYEQYF TGTGCCGGCCGGGACACCGCCTACGAGCAGTACTTC
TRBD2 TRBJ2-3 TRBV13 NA CASSLVGLAGLTDTQYF TGTGCCAGCAGCTTAGTAGGGTTAGCGGGACTCACAGATACGCAGTATTTT
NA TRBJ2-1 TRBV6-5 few CASSDSQGEGEQFF TGTGCCAGCAGTGACTCTCAGGGTGAGGGTGAGCAGTTCTTC
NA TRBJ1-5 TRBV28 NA CASSHRWGNQPQHF TGTGCCAGCAGTCACCGGTGGGGCAATCAGCCCCAGCATTTT
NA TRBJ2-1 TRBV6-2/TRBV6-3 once CASSYSSGGMDNEQFF TGTGCCAGCAGTTACTCGAGTGGGGGGATGGACAATGAGCAGTTCTTC
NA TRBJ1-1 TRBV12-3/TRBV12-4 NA CASRREGNTEAFF TGTGCCAGCAGGCGGGAGGGGAACACTGAAGCTTTCTTT
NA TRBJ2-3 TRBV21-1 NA CASSKAGPACNTQYF TGTGCCAGCAGCAAAGCGGGGCCTGCGTGTAATACGCAGTATTTT
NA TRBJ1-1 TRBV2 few CASSEYVPEAFF TGTGCCAGCAGTGAATACGTCCCCGAAGCTTTCTTT
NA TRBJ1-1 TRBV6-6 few CASSYWGRGELNTEAFF TGTGCCAGCAGTTACTGGGGACGGGGCGAACTGAACACTGAAGCTTTCTTT
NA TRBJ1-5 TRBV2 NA CASSEGLRNQPQHF TGTGCCAGCAGTGAAGGGCTGCGCAATCAGCCCCAGCATTTT
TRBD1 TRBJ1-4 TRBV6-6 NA CASSYGQGATTNEKLFF TGTGCCAGCAGTTACGGGCAGGGGGCCACAACTAATGAAAAACTGTTTTTT
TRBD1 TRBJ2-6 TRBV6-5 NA CASSLVKGQGANRSGANVLTF TGTGCCAGCAGTTTAGTAAAGGGACAGGGGGCAAATCGGTCTGGGGCCAACGTCCTGACTTTC
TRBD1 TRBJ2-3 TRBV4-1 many CASSQQGTDTQYF TGTGCCAGCAGCCAACAGGGGACAGATACGCAGTATTTT
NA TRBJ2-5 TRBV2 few CASSGRTIQETQYF TGTGCCAGCAGTGGAAGGACAATCCAAGAGACCCAGTACTTC
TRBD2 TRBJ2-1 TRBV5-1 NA CASSLGGTSRLSYNEQFF TGCGCCAGCAGCTTGGGAGGGACTAGCCGCCTCTCCTACAATGAGCAGTTCTTC
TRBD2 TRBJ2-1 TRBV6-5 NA CASKGTSVWDEQFF TGTGCCAGCAAAGGGACTAGCGTTTGGGATGAGCAGTTCTTC
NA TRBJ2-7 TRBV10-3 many CAIRGDSLHYEQYF TGTGCCATCAGGGGAGACAGTCTTCACTACGAGCAGTACTTC
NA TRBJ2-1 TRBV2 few CASTRGAGYNEQFF TGTGCCAGCACCAGAGGGGCAGGATACAATGAGCAGTTCTTC
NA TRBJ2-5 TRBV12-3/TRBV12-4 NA CASSPGHPIRQETQYF TGTGCCAGCAGTCCTGGACACCCGATTAGACAAGAGACCCAGTACTTC
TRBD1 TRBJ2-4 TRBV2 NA CASSPETGGEQYF TGTGCCAGCAGTCCAGAGACAGGGGGGGAGCAGTACTTC
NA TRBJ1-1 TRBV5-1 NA CASSPVDTNTEAFF TGCGCCAGCAGCCCGGTGGACACTAACACTGAAGCTTTCTTT
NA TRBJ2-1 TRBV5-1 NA CASSAQGGAEQFF TGCGCCAGCAGCGCACAAGGAGGGGCTGAGCAGTTCTTC
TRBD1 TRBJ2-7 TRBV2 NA CASSRWGQGDSYEQYF TGTGCCAGCAGTAGATGGGGACAGGGGGACTCCTACGAGCAGTACTTC
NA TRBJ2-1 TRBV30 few CAWRNRASYNEQFF TGTGCCTGGAGGAACAGAGCCTCCTACAATGAGCAGTTCTTC
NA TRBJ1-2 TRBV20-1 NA CSAPNAKSHGYTF TGCAGTGCTCCGAACGCCAAAAGCCATGGCTACACCTTC
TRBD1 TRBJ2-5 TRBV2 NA CASSDETGQPQETQYF TGTGCCAGCAGTGACGAGACGGGACAGCCCCAAGAGACCCAGTACTTC